Below, 18 T cell receptor beta chains from the same sample are listed, as sequenced in a study of T cell repertoires in cytomegalovirus infection. TCRdb independently ran MiXCR on the reads; one entry per CDR3 protein. The sample has some 70,000 distinct CDR3 sequences, 20% to 25% seen once. For these TCRs, the target antigens are not known. Specimen: PBMCs, sequenced either directly or after in vitro stimulation (not recorded which). These receptors all come from a human donor in good health (CMV status not recorded). Some clones in this sample may be carry-over from other donors' samples.

The gene calls are TRBV2 and TRBJ2-7; D perhaps matches TRBD2 (5 bases). Germline CDR1 is SNHLY and CDR2 is FYNNEI. V was trimmed by 7 bases and J by 2 bases, leaving 9 bases between them. CDR3 length: 12 residues. The CDR3 DNA follows: TGTGCCAGCACCCAGGAGGCCTACGAGCAGTACTTC. This encodes CASTQEAYEQYF.

The V gene is TRBV29-1, the J gene TRBJ2-3; 7 bases map to TRBD2. Germline values: CDR1 SQVTM, CDR2 ANQGSEA. With V trimmed by 5 bases and J by 4 bases, 6 bases remained unmatched. The length of the CDR3 is 13 residues. The CDR3 region has the DNA TGCAGCGTTCGGGGGAGGGTTGCAGATACGCAGTATTTT. It yields the protein CSVRGRVADTQYF.

In this sample, this clonotype turned up many times. This chain links TRBV27 with TRBJ2-1, with 9 bases identical to TRBD2. The V gene end was trimmed by 9 bases and the J gene end by 6 bases; junction bases not matched to a gene: 3. CDR1 is MNHEY and CDR2 is SMNVEV in the germline V gene (reference sequence). CDR3 length: 12 residues. The CDR3 nucleotides are TGTGCCAGTAGCGGGAGCCGCAATGAGCAGTTCTTC. Its protein is CASSGSRNEQFF.

J is TRBJ2-1 and V is TRBV2; 11 bases line up with TRBD2. The junction had 3 bases not matched to a gene; V was cut back by 7 bases and J by 1 base. Germline lookup yields CDR1 SNHLY and CDR2 FYNNEI. The CDR3 contains 15 residues. The CDR3 protein is CASKLAGGSYNEQFF. In DNA form, the CDR3 reads TGTGCCAGCAAGCTAGCGGGAGGTTCCTACAATGAGCAGTTCTTC.

This clonotype was seen a few times. This chain uses TRBV5-1 with TRBJ2-7; 7 nucleotides line up with TRBD2. Looked up from germline, CDR1 is SGHRS and CDR2 is YFSETQ. This CDR3 contains 14 residues. Trimming took 5 bases from V and 6 from J; bases not matched to a gene: 11. CDR3 residues: CASSHGLVGGEQYV. The CDR3 DNA reads TGCGCCAGCAGTCACGGACTAGTCGGGGGCGAGCAGTACGTC.

The CDR3: CASSQGVAGVGELFF. In DNA form, the CDR3 reads TGTGCCAGCTCCCAGGGGGTAGCGGGAGTAGGGGAGCTGTTTTTT. The rearrangement uses TRBV6-1 and TRBJ2-2; 9 bases line up with TRBD2. Trimming cost V 8 bases and J 8 bases; bases outside gene matches: 12. The CDR3 is made up of 15 amino acids. The V gene's germline CDR1 is MNHNS and CDR2 SASEGT.

In its sample, this clonotype was seen many times. The chain uses TRBV7-9 and TRBJ1-5; 7 nucleotides agree with TRBD1. This CDR3 has 12 amino acids. V lost 4 bases to trimming and J lost 14 bases; unmatched junction nucleotides: 8. In germline, CDR1 is SEHNR, CDR2 FQNEAQ (reference sequence). CDR3 loop: CASSSGGGPEHF. The DNA for the CDR3 is TGTGCCAGCAGCTCAGGAGGGGGCCCCGAGCATTTT.

The rearrangement links TRBV19 to TRBJ2-1, with 15 bases aligning to TRBD2. From germline, CDR1 is LNHDA and CDR2 SQIVND (reference sequence). V lost 4 bases to trimming and J lost 3 bases; unmatched junction nucleotides: 1. The CDR3 consists of 16 residues. The CDR3 is CASSRTSGGGYNEQFF. Here the CDR3 DNA reads TGTGCCAGTAGTAGGACTAGCGGGGGGGGCTACAATGAGCAGTTCTTC.

This clonotype has just a few counts. This chain uses TRBV6-5 with TRBJ1-5, with 10 bases identical to TRBD1. The CDR3 contains 14 residues. The germline V gene has CDR1 MNHEY and CDR2 SVGAGI. The ends lost 6 bases at V and 5 bases at J; junction bases unmatched: 4. The CDR3 DNA sequence: TGTGCCAGCAGCAGGGGACAGGGGCATCAGCCCCAGCATTTT. Translating it yields CASSRGQGHQPQHF.

This chain links TRBV12-3 or TRBV12-4 with TRBJ2-3; maybe TRBD2 (6 bases). V lost 6 bases, J lost 10 bases, and 14 bases lay in between. This CDR3 has 12 residues. The CDR3 sequence is CASRSGTSAQYF. Here the CDR3 DNA reads TGTGCCAGCAGATCCGGGACTTCTGCGCAGTATTTT.

Many counts were recorded for this clonotype. The V call is TRBV12-5, the J call TRBJ2-1; perhaps TRBD2 as D (6 bases). The CDR3 is 14 residues long. The V gene lost 6 bases and the J gene lost 6 bases, with 15 bases spanning the gap. Germline V gene lookup returns CDR1 LGHNT and CDR2 FRNRAP. This CDR3 reads CASGGPRAGNEQFF. CDR3 DNA sequence: TGTGCTAGTGGCGGCCCCCGAGCGGGCAATGAGCAGTTCTTC.

The chain carries TRBV15 and TRBJ2-5, with D perhaps TRBD1 (6 bases). Germline CDR1 reads LNHNV; CDR2 reads YYDKDF (reference sequence). V was pared by 0 bases and J by 1 base, with 12 bases between. The CDR3 runs 16 residues. The CDR3 nucleotides read TGTGCCACCAGCAGAGATTTAGGGGGAGTCCAAGAGACCCAGTACTTC. This codes for CATSRDLGGVQETQYF.

Written as DNA, the CDR3 is TGTGCCAGCAGTTTGGGAGACACGGAGTTCTTC. Amino acid sequence: CASSLGDTEFF. J is TRBJ2-1 and V is TRBV6-2 or TRBV6-3, with D possibly matching TRBD2 (5 bases). This CDR3 comprises 11 residues. Germline V CDR1 and CDR2: MNHEY, SVGEGT. V shed 4 bases and J shed 14 bases, with 12 bases lying between them.

This clonotype was observed a handful of times. V usage is TRBV13 and J usage is TRBJ2-5, with D uncertain. The germline CDR1 and CDR2 sequences are PRHDT and FYEKMQ (reference sequence). This CDR3 region has 12 residues. Trimming took 4 bases from V and 7 from J, leaving 10 bases between them. The CDR3 protein is CASSSVYGTQYF. The CDR3 nucleotides read TGTGCCAGCAGCTCCGTCTATGGGACCCAGTACTTC.

This clonotype was seen repeatedly, ten times or more. This chain connects TRBV12-3 or TRBV12-4 to TRBJ2-5, with 7 bases aligning to TRBD1. The CDR3 extends over 13 amino acids. The trim removed 8 bases at V and 2 bases at J, leaving 5 bases unmatched. This CDR3 reads CASGTVLQETQYF. CDR3 nucleotides: TGTGCCAGCGGGACAGTACTACAAGAGACCCAGTACTTC.

The rearrangement links TRBV7-9 to TRBJ1-2; maybe TRBD1 (5 bases). The CDR3 sequence is 15 residues long. The germline CDR1 and CDR2 sequences are SEHNR and FQNEAQ (reference sequence). V was pared by 5 bases and J by 2 bases, with 15 bases between. Here the CDR3 reads CASSLAGRENYGYTF. The CDR3 nucleotides read TGTGCCAGCAGCCTGGCAGGGAGGGAGAACTATGGCTACACCTTC.

This clonotype has a count of ten or more. This sequence joins TRBV7-2 and TRBJ1-1; D unresolved. Germline lookup yields CDR1 SGHTA and CDR2 FQGNSA. There are 13 residues in the CDR3. V gave up 1 base and J gave up 7 bases, with 10 bases separating them. The CDR3 nucleotides read TGTGCCAGCAGCTTAGATTTGTTTGATGAAGCTTTCTTT. It specifies CASSLDLFDEAFF. Variable domain in full (rest from reference TRBV7-2 and TRBJ1-1): GAGVSQSPSNKVTEKGKDVELRCDPISGHTALYWYRQSLGQGLEFLIYFQGNSAPDKSGLPSDRFSAERTGGSVSTLTIQRTQQEDSAVYLCASSLDLFDEAFFGQGTRLTVV.

A few counts support this clonotype. The chain joins TRBV28 to TRBJ1-2; TRBD1 matches at 11 bases. V shed 6 bases, J shed 8 bases, and the junction held 5 bases outside the gene matches. The CDR3 has 13 amino acids. CDR1 is MDHEN and CDR2 is SYDVKM in the germline V gene. CDR3 region: CASRDRGRTGYTF. Written as DNA, the CDR3 is TGTGCCAGCAGGGACAGGGGGCGCACAGGCTACACCTTC.